A selection of T cell receptor beta chains follows, all from one sample in a study of blood T cells in healthy people across ages. TCRdb processed the 5' RACE reads anew with MiXCR; each CDR3 protein has one entry. The data contain fewer than 800,000 distinct CDR3 sequences, roughly 30% of them singletons. Input material: blood. Receptors were obtained from a woman of 80 years or more in good health. The CDR3 runs from the conserved cysteine through the conserved F or W. D genes are given only for firm matches. Not all rows give a size; the values are once, few, many and, for expanded clones, a class.

size	V	D	J	CDR3	DNA
many	TRBV7-2	NA	TRBJ1-5	CASTPGSSPNQPQHF	TGTGCCAGCACCCCCGGGAGCAGCCCCAATCAGCCCCAGCATTTT
many	TRBV29-1	NA	TRBJ1-4	CSVRGAPREKLFF	TGCAGCGTCCGTGGGGCCCCTCGGGAAAAACTGTTTTTT
NA	TRBV20-1	NA	TRBJ2-7	CSASSGTYEQYF	TGCAGTGCTAGTAGCGGTACCTACGAGCAGTACTTC
few	TRBV2	TRBD1	TRBJ1-2	CASSPSRQGNNGYTF	TGTGCCAGCAGTCCCTCCCGACAGGGGAACAATGGCTACACCTTC
NA	TRBV4-1	NA	TRBJ2-3	CASGPGEVDTDTQYF	TGCGCCAGCGGCCCCGGGGAAGTAGACACAGATACGCAGTATTTT
few	TRBV7-2	TRBD2	TRBJ2-3	CASSLVSGYTDTQYF	TGTGCCAGCAGCTTAGTTAGCGGGTACACAGATACGCAGTATTTT
many	TRBV3-1	TRBD2	TRBJ2-1	CASSLLAGPEQFF	TGTGCCAGCAGCCTACTAGCGGGGCCTGAGCAGTTCTTC
NA	TRBV11-2	TRBD2	TRBJ2-2	CASSPSGTANTGELFF	TGTGCCAGCAGCCCTAGCGGGACTGCGAACACCGGGGAGCTGTTTTTT
NA	TRBV5-6	NA	TRBJ1-1	CASSPGGGLTEAFF	TGTGCCAGCAGCCCCGGGGGGGGGCTCACTGAAGCTTTCTTT
NA	TRBV12-3/TRBV12-4	NA	TRBJ2-3	CAGSFRGTDTQYF	TGTGCCGGCAGTTTCAGGGGCACAGATACGCAGTATTTT
NA	TRBV7-2	NA	TRBJ2-4	CASSSTAREQYF	TGTGCCAGCAGCTCGACGGCACGAGAGCAGTACTTC
NA	TRBV10-3	NA	TRBJ1-5	CAISDFGAGRQPQHF	TGTGCCATCAGCGACTTCGGGGCGGGGAGGCAGCCCCAGCATTTT
NA	TRBV5-1	NA	TRBJ2-4	CASSYDSWGLQYF	TGCGCCAGCAGCTATGACAGCTGGGGGCTTCAGTACTTC
many	TRBV4-3	NA	TRBJ2-2	CASSRGQGWISNTGELFF	TGCGCCAGCAGCCGGGGGCAGGGCTGGATCTCGAACACCGGGGAGCTGTTTTTT
few	TRBV24-1	NA	TRBJ2-3	CATSAGVGDTQYF	TGTGCCACCAGTGCGGGGGTTGGAGATACGCAGTATTTT
NA	TRBV10-2	TRBD2	TRBJ2-3	CASSEGGSGDTQYF	TGCGCCAGCAGTGAGGGCGGGAGCGGAGATACGCAGTATTTT
NA	TRBV20-1	NA	TRBJ2-1	CSARDPLDSYNEQFF	TGCAGTGCTAGAGATCCCCTCGACAGCTACAATGAGCAGTTCTTC
many	TRBV6-1	NA	TRBJ1-4	CASSESQGENEKLFF	TGTGCCAGCAGTGAGTCACAGGGCGAGAATGAAAAACTGTTTTTT
many	TRBV7-8	TRBD2	TRBJ2-5	CASSLLSGGRETQYF	TGTGCCAGCAGCTTATTAAGCGGGGGGCGGGAGACCCAGTACTTC
few	TRBV20-1	NA	TRBJ2-2	CSARDPGGQNTGELFF	TGCAGTGCTAGAGATCCCGGGGGGCAAAACACCGGGGAGCTGTTTTTT
NA	TRBV7-9	TRBD2	TRBJ2-5	CASSSGTSGRQETQYF	TGTGCCAGCAGCAGCGGGACTAGCGGACGGCAAGAGACCCAGTACTTC
many	TRBV7-6	NA	TRBJ2-5	CASSMRTLKETQYF	TGTGCCAGCAGCATGCGTACACTGAAAGAGACCCAGTACTTC
many	TRBV14	NA	TRBJ2-5	CGLGETQYF	TGTGGACTAGGGGAGACCCAGTACTTC
few	TRBV4-1	TRBD1	TRBJ1-6	CASSQGGARFGQGNSPLHF	TGCGCCAGCAGCCAAGGAGGGGCCCGTTTCGGACAGGGGAATTCACCCCTCCACTTT
many	TRBV29-1	NA	TRBJ2-5	CSVTGGLGTQYF	TGCAGCGTTACAGGCGGGCTCGGGACCCAGTACTTC
few	TRBV19	TRBD1	TRBJ2-4	CASSDRESKNIQYF	TGTGCCAGTAGCGACAGGGAATCCAAAAACATTCAGTACTTC
NA	TRBV7-9	TRBD1	TRBJ1-4	CASRGPGQLNEKLFF	TGTGCCAGCAGGGGTCCGGGACAGCTAAATGAAAAACTGTTTTTT
NA	TRBV9	NA	TRBJ2-1	CVSSPGQGWVSEQFF	TGTGTCAGCAGCCCAGGGCAGGGCTGGGTCAGTGAGCAGTTCTTC
NA	TRBV7-3	NA	TRBJ2-1	CAGSKVGGNEQFF	TGTGCCGGCAGTAAGGTCGGTGGGAATGAGCAGTTCTTC